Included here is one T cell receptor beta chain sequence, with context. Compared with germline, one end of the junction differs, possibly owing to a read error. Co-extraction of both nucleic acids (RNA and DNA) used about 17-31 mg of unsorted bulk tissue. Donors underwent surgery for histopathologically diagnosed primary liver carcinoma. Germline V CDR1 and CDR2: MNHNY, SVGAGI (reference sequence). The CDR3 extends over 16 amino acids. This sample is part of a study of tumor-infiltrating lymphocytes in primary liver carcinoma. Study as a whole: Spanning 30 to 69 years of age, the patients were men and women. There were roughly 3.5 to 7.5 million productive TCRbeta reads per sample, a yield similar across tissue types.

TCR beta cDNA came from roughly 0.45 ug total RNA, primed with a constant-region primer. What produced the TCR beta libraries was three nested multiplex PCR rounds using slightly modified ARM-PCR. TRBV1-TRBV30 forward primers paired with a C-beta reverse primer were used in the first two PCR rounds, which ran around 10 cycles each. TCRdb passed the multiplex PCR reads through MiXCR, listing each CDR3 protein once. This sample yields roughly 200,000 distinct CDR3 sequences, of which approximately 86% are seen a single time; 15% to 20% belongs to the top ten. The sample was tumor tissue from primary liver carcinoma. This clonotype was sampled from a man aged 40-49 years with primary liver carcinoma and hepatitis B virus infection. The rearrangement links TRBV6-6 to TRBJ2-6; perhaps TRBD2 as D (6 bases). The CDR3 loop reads CASSSGLSSGANVLNF. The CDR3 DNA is TGTGCCAGCAGTTCGGGACTTTCCTCTGGGGCCAACGTCCTGAATTTC.